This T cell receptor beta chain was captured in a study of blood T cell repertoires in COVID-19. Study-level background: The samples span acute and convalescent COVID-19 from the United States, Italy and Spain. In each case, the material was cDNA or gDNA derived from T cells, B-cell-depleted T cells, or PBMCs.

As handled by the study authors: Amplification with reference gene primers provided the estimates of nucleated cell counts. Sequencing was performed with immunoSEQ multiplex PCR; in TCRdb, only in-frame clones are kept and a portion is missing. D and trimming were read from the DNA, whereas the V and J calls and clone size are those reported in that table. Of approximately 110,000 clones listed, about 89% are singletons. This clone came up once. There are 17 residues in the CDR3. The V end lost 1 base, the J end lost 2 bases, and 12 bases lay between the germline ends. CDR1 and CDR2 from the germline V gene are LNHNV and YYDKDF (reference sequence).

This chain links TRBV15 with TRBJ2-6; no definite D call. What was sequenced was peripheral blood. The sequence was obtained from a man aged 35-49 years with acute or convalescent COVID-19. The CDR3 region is CATSRVTATTGANVLTF. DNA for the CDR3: TGTGCCACCAGCAGAGTGACTGCTACGACTGGGGCCAACGTCCTGACTTTC. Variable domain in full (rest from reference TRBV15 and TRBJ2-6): DAMVIQNPRYQVTQFGKPVTLSCSQTLNHNVMYWYQQKSSQAPKLLFHYYDKDFNNEADTPDNFQSRRPNTSFCFLDIRSPGLGDTAMYLCATSRVTATTGANVLTFGAGSRLTVL.